A selection of T cell receptor beta chains follows, all from one sample in a study of T cell responses to AZD1222 COVID-19 vaccine. The method was immunoSEQ multiplex PCR; TCRdb's version includes in-frame clones alone and lacks a portion of them. The sample yields roughly 140,000 clones, around 90% seen once. This material consisted of peripheral blood, taken on day 0 of AZD1222 vaccination. The receptors were gathered from an adult in good health. CDR3s include the opening cysteine and the closing phenylalanine or tryptophan. D genes are given only for firm matches. Only part of the rows carry a size: once, few, many, or a class if the clone is expanded.

>NA|14|TRBJ2-7|TRBV2|NA
TGTGCCAGCACCTCGCGGGACTCCTCCTACGAGCAGTACTTC
CASTSRDSSYEQYF
>NA|16|TRBJ2-7|TRBV10-3|TRBD2
TGTGCCATCAGTGAGTCCTCTAGCGGAGGCTCCTACGAGCAGTACTTC
CAISESSSGGSYEQYF
>NA|13|TRBJ2-7|TRBV19|NA
TGTGCCAGTCGACGGTCTGCGGGGTACGAGCAGTACTTC
CASRRSAGYEQYF
>NA|11|TRBJ1-1|TRBV7-6|NA
TGTGCCAGCAGCTTAGGCACTGAAGCTTTCTTT
CASSLGTEAFF
>NA|15|TRBJ1-1|TRBV4-1|NA
TGCGCCAGCAGCCAAGATGCTGGCAGGGCCAGTGAAGCTTTCTTT
CASSQDAGRASEAFF
>NA|17|TRBJ2-1|TRBV4-2|NA
TGTGCCAGCAGCCAAGAGCCGGGACTGAGCTCCTACAATGAGCAGTTCTTC
CASSQEPGLSSYNEQFF
>NA|15|TRBJ1-2|TRBV28|NA
TGTGCCAGCAGTTTAACGGCAGGTACTAACTATGGCTACACCTTC
CASSLTAGTNYGYTF
>NA|13|TRBJ1-1|TRBV12-3/TRBV12-4|NA
TGTGCCAGCACTTCCAGGGTCGACACTGAAGCTTTCTTT
CASTSRVDTEAFF
>NA|14|TRBJ2-3|TRBV7-9|NA
TGTGCCAGCAGCTATCCCCCGAGGTTGGATACGCAGTATTTT
CASSYPPRLDTQYF
>NA|11|TRBJ1-4|TRBV10-3|NA
TGTGCCACCGGGGGTGGGGAAAAACTGTTTTTT
CATGGGEKLFF
>NA|12|TRBJ1-1|TRBV7-9|NA
TGTGCCAGCAGCTTTAGGGACCATGAAGCTTTCTTT
CASSFRDHEAFF
>NA|12|TRBJ1-5|TRBV5-6|NA
TGTGCCAGCACCCGCTTGGGGCAGCCCCAGCATTTT
CASTRLGQPQHF
>NA|13|TRBJ1-1|TRBV19|NA
TGTGCCAGTACATGGGGACAGAACACTGAAGCTTTCTTT
CASTWGQNTEAFF
>NA|17|TRBJ2-3|TRBV4-1|TRBD1
TGCGCCAGCAGCCAGTCGGGAACAGGGGGCCAGACAGATACGCAGTATTTT
CASSQSGTGGQTDTQYF
>NA|14|TRBJ2-7|TRBV7-9|TRBD2
TGTGCCAGCAGCTTGGGAGGGAGCGCCTACGAGCAGTACTTC
CASSLGGSAYEQYF
>NA|17|TRBJ1-4|TRBV3-1/TRBV3-2|NA
TGTGCCAGCAGCCAAGAGGTGGTCGACGGACATAATGAAAAACTGTTTTTT
CASSQEVVDGHNEKLFF
>NA|16|TRBJ1-2|TRBV28|TRBD1
TGTGCCAGCAGTCCTAGGGGTAGGACAGGGGCGGGTGGCTACACCTTC
CASSPRGRTGAGGYTF
>NA|15|TRBJ1-1|TRBV5-4|NA
TGTGCCAGCAGCCATCCGGGCAGGGCGAACACTGAAGCTTTCTTT
CASSHPGRANTEAFF
>NA|15|TRBJ1-5|TRBV5-8|NA
TGTGCCAGCAGCTTTGGAGCAGTCAGCAATCAGCCCCAGCATTTT
CASSFGAVSNQPQHF
>NA|13|TRBJ2-7|TRBV6-6|NA
TGTGCCAGCAGCCCCAGTACCCCCTACGAGCAGTACTTC
CASSPSTPYEQYF
>NA|16|TRBJ1-2|TRBV28|NA
TGTGCCAGCAGTCCTCCCTCGGGGGGCCGAGGATATGGCTACACCTTC
CASSPPSGGRGYGYTF
>NA|15|TRBJ2-1|TRBV14|TRBD2
TGTGCCAGCAGCCCAAGACTAGCGACCTACAATGAGCAGTTCTTC
CASSPRLATYNEQFF
>NA|17|TRBJ2-3|TRBV4-3|NA
TGCGCCAGCAGCCAGGGGCGGGGCGGAGTAAGCACAGATACGCAGTATTTT
CASSQGRGGVSTDTQYF
>NA|12|TRBJ2-7|TRBV16|NA
TGTGCCAGCAGCCAAGGGGGCGAAATAGGGTACTTC
CASSQGGEIGYF
>NA|14|TRBJ2-7|TRBV27|NA
TGTGCCAGCAGTGCCCAAATAGGCAGCTACGAGCAGTACTTC
CASSAQIGSYEQYF
>NA|13|TRBJ2-7|TRBV12-3/TRBV12-4|NA
TGTGCCAGCAGTTTAGCAGGTGCGTACGAGCAGTACTTC
CASSLAGAYEQYF
>NA|19|TRBJ2-2|TRBV27|TRBD2
TGTGCCAGCAGTTTACCGGGACAGGGACTAGCGGGAGGGCCCGGGGAGCTGTTTTTT
CASSLPGQGLAGGPGELFF
>NA|14|TRBJ1-1|TRBV27|NA
TGTGCCAGCAGTTTAGGGCAGATGAACACTGAAGCTTTCTTT
CASSLGQMNTEAFF
>NA|13|TRBJ1-2|TRBV7-9|NA
TGTGCCAGCAGCCCCGGACAGCGGTATGGCTACACCTTC
CASSPGQRYGYTF
>NA|12|TRBJ2-7|TRBV3-1/TRBV3-2|NA
TGTGCCAGCAGCCAAGAAGTATACGAGCAGTACTTC
CASSQEVYEQYF
>NA|12|TRBJ1-5|TRBV27|NA
TGTGCCAGCAGTTTAAGGGATCAGCCCCAGCATTTT
CASSLRDQPQHF
>NA|14|TRBJ2-5|TRBV7-2|NA
TGTGCCAGCAGCTTAGGTGGGCCCCAAGAGACCCAGTACTTC
CASSLGGPQETQYF
>NA|11|TRBJ2-1|TRBV6-5|NA
TGTGCCAGCCTGGGCTACAATGAGCAGTTCTTC
CASLGYNEQFF
>NA|13|TRBJ1-1|TRBV7-2|NA
TGTGCCAGCAGCTTAAGGACCAACACTGAAGCTTTCTTT
CASSLRTNTEAFF
>NA|16|TRBJ2-7|TRBV20-1|NA
TGCAGTGCTAGTATCCCCGGGGGCCCATACCCTTACGAGCAGTACTTC
CSASIPGGPYPYEQYF
>NA|18|TRBJ1-5|TRBV5-4|TRBD1
TGTGCCAGCAGCCCCCTCCCGGGACAGGGGGGTTACAATCAGCCCCAGCATTTT
CASSPLPGQGGYNQPQHF
>NA|15|TRBJ2-1|TRBV7-2|NA
TGTGCCAGCAGCCCCACTACGGGAGCGTACAATGAGCAGCTCTTC
CASSPTTGAYNEQLF
>NA|13|TRBJ1-4|TRBV6-5|NA
TGTGCCAGCAGTTACGACGTAGGTGAAAAACTGTTTTTT
CASSYDVGEKLFF
>NA|14|TRBJ2-3|TRBV27|NA
TGTGCCAGCAGTCCCATTCGAATGGGAGATACGCAGTATTTT
CASSPIRMGDTQYF
>NA|11|TRBJ2-1|TRBV7-8|NA
TGTGCCAGCAGCCTCCGGCTCGAGCAGTTCTTC
CASSLRLEQFF
>once|16|TRBJ2-7|TRBV7-8|TRBD2
TGTGCCAGCAGCTTAGGACTAGCGTCCTCAACCTACGAGCAGTACTTC
CASSLGLASSTYEQYF
>NA|14|TRBJ1-2|TRBV19|NA
TGTGCCAGTAGTTTCCAACAGGGTAACTATGGCTACACCTTC
CASSFQQGNYGYTF
>NA|17|TRBJ2-7|TRBV3-1/TRBV3-2|TRBD1
TGTGCCAGCAGCCAAGGCTGGCCGGGACAGGGCCTCTACGAGCAGTACTTC
CASSQGWPGQGLYEQYF
>NA|14|TRBJ1-2|TRBV2|TRBD1
TGTGCCAGCAAAGAACAAGGGACAGGCTATGGCTACACCTTC
CASKEQGTGYGYTF
>NA|15|TRBJ2-1|TRBV6-5|TRBD2
TGTGCCAGCAGTTACGGGCTAGCGGGAGAGAATGAGCAGTTCTTC
CASSYGLAGENEQFF
>NA|15|TRBJ2-5|TRBV19|NA
TGTGCCAGTAGTATAGGGGGGGTAGGCCAAGAGACCCAGTACTTC
CASSIGGVGQETQYF
>NA|13|TRBJ1-1|TRBV19|NA
TGTGCCAGTAGTATAGACAGAGGCACTGAAGCTTTCTTT
CASSIDRGTEAFF
>NA|15|TRBJ1-5|TRBV11-2|NA
TGTGCCAGCAGCTTAGGTATCAGTAGGAATCAGCCCCAGCATTTT
CASSLGISRNQPQHF
>NA|14|TRBJ2-7|TRBV10-3|NA
TGTGCCATCAGGAGCCAATCAGGGGCCTACGAGCAGTACTTC
CAIRSQSGAYEQYF
>NA|16|TRBJ1-1|TRBV7-9|NA
TGTGCCAGCAGCCACTACAGGGAACCCGGGGGCACTGAAGCTTTCTTT
CASSHYREPGGTEAFF
>NA|13|TRBJ2-7|TRBV12-3/TRBV12-4|NA
TGTGCCAGCAGTTTGGGGGGGGCCCGGGAGCAGTACTTC
CASSLGGAREQYF
>once|15|TRBJ1-1|TRBV7-2|TRBD1
TGTGCCAGCACCTCGAGGGGGACAGTCAACACTGAAGCTTTCTTT
CASTSRGTVNTEAFF
>NA|14|TRBJ1-2|TRBV19|NA
TGTGCCAGTACCTTAGAGTCGGACTTCTATGGCTACACCTTC
CASTLESDFYGYTF
>NA|15|TRBJ1-1|TRBV29-1|NA
TGCAGCGCCCGAGTCGGAGGGAATGTGAACACTGAAGCTTTCTTT
CSARVGGNVNTEAFF
>NA|17|TRBJ2-5|TRBV4-1|TRBD2
TGCGCCAGCAGCCAAGCGTCGGGACTAGCGGTAGAAGAGACCCAGTACTTC
CASSQASGLAVEETQYF